This TCR beta chain stems from a study of tumor-infiltrating lymphocytes in localized non-small cell lung cancer. Measured with immunoSEQ multiplex PCR; TCRdb has only the in-frame clones, and not every one. The sample carries roughly 13,000 clones, 70% to 85% recorded once. Germline-derived CDR1 and CDR2 are SGHAT and FQNNGV. Trimming removed 1 base from V and 4 bases from J, with 17 bases in between. The CDR3 is 17 amino acids. This chain connects TRBV11-2 to TRBJ1-3; D not certain. This sequence was found in a human donor with non-small cell lung cancer. The sequencing sample was made of uninvolved lung tissue not adjacent to the tumor. The CDR3 sequence is CASSLVRALVMGNTIYF. The CDR3 DNA reads TGTGCCAGCAGCTTAGTCCGAGCTCTTGTCATGGGAAACACCATATATTTT. Together with reference TRBV11-2 and TRBJ1-3, the CDR3 gives the full variable domain: EAGVAQSPRYKIIEKRQSVAFWCNPISGHATLYWYQQILGQGPKLLIQFQNNGVVDDSQLPKDRFSAERLKGVDSTLKIQPAKLEDSAVYLCASSLVRALVMGNTIYFGEGSWLTVV.